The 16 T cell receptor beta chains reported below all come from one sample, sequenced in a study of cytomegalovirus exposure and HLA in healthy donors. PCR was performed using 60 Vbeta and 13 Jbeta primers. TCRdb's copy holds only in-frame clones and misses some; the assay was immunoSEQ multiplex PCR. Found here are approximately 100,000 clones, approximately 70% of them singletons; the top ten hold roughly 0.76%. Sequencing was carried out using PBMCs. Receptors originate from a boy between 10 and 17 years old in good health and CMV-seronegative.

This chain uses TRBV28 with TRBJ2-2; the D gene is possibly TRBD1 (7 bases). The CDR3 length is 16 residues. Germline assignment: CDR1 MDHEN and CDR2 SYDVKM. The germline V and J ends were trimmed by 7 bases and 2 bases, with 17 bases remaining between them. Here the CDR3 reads CASTLEGAGNTGELFF. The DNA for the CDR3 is TGTGCCAGCACTTTGGAGGGGGCCGGTAACACCGGGGAGCTGTTTTTT.

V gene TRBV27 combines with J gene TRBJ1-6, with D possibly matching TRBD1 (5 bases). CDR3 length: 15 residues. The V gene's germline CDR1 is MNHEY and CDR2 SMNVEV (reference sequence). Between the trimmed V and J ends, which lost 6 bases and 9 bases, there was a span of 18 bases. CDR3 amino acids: CASSNRDLSGSPLHF. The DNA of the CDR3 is TGTGCCAGCAGCAACCGGGACTTATCGGGTTCACCCCTCCACTTT.

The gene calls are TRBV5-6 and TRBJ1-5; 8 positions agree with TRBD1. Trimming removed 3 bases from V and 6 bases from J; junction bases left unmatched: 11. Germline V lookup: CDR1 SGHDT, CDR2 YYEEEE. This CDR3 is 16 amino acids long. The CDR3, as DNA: TGTGCCAGCAGCTCTGGACAGGGACGGTTGGGTCAGCCCCAGCATTTT. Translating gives CASSSGQGRLGQPQHF.

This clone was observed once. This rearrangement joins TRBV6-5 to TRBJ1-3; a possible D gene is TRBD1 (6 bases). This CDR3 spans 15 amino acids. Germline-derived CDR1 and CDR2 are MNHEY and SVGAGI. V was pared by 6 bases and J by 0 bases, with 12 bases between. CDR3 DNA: TGTGCCAGCAGGTTGGACAGAAACTCTGGAAACACCATATATTTT. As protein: CASRLDRNSGNTIYF.

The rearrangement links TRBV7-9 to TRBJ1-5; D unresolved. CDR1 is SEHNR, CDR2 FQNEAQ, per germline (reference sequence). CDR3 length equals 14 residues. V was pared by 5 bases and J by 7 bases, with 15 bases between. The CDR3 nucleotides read TGTGCCAGCAGCCATCCAGGAGGAGGCCAGCCCCAGCATTTT. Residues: CASSHPGGGQPQHF.

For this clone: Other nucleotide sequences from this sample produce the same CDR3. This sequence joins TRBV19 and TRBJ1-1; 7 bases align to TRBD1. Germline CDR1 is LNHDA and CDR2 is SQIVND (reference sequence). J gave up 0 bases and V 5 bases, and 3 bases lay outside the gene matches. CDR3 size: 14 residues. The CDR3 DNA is TGTGCCAGTAGTCAGAGGGGGCTGAACACTGAAGCTTTCTTT. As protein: CASSQRGLNTEAFF.

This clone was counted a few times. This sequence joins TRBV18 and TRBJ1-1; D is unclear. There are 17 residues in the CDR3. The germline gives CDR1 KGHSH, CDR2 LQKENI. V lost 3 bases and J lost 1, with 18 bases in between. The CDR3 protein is CASSPSTGTRENTEAFF. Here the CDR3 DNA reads TGTGCCAGCTCACCCTCGACCGGCACGAGGGAGAACACTGAAGCTTTCTTT.

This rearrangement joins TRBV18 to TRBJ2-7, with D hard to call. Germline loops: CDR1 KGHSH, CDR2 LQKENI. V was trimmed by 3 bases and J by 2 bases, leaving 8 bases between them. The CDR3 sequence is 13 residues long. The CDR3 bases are TGTGCCAGCTCACCTGCAAGCGCCTACGAGCAGTACTTC. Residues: CASSPASAYEQYF. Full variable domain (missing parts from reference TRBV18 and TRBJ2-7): NAGVMQNPRHLVRRRGQEARLRCSPMKGHSHVYWYRQLPEEGLKFMVYLQKENIIDESGMPKERFSAEFPKEGPSILRIQQVVRGDSAAYFCASSPASAYEQYFGPGTRLTVT.

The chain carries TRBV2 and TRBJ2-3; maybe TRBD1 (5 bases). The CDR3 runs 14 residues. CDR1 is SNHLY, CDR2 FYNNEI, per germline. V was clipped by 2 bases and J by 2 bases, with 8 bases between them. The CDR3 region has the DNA TGTGCCAGCAGTGAACTGGGGCCCACAGATACGCAGTATTTT. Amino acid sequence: CASSELGPTDTQYF.

The CDR3 sequence: CASSFGKKWMNTEAFF. The CDR3 DNA is TGTGCCAGCAGCTTCGGGAAGAAGTGGATGAACACTGAAGCTTTCTTT. The gene calls are TRBV7-9 and TRBJ1-1; no firm D call. The CDR3 extends over 16 amino acids. Trimming stripped 3 bases from V and 0 bases from J, with 14 bases between. Germline V gives CDR1 SEHNR, CDR2 FQNEAQ (reference sequence).

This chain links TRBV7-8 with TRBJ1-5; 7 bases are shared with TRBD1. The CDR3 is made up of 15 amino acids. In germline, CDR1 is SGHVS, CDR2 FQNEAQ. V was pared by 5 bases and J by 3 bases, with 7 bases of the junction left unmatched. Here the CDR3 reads CASSPLGGSNQPQHF. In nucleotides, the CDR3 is TGTGCCAGCAGCCCCTTAGGGGGCTCCAATCAGCCCCAGCATTTT. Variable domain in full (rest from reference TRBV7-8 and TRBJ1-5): GAGVSQSPRYKVAKRGQDVALRCDPISGHVSLFWYQQALGQGPEFLTYFQNEAQLDKSGLPSDRFFAERPEGSVSTLKIQRTQQEDSAVYLCASSPLGGSNQPQHFGDGTRLSIL.

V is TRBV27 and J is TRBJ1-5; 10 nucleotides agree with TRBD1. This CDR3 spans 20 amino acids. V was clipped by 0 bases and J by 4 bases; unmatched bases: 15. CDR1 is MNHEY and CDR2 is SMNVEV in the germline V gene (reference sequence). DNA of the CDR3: TGTGCCAGCAGTTTATCTCCCCGGGACAGGGGAAGGTTTGGGAATCAGCCCCAGCATTTT. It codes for CASSLSPRDRGRFGNQPQHF.

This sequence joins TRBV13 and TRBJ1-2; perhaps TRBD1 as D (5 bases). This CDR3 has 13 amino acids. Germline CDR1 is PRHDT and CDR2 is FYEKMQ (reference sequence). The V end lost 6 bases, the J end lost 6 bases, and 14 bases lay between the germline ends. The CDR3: CASRRGGGNGYTF. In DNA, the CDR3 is TGTGCCAGCAGAAGGGGAGGAGGGAATGGCTACACCTTC.

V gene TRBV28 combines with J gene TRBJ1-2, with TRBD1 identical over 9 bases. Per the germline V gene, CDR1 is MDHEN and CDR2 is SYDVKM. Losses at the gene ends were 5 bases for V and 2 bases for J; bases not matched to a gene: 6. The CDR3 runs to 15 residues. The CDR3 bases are TGTGCCAGCAGTACAGGACAGGGGTCCAACTATGGCTACACCTTC. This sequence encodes CASSTGQGSNYGYTF.

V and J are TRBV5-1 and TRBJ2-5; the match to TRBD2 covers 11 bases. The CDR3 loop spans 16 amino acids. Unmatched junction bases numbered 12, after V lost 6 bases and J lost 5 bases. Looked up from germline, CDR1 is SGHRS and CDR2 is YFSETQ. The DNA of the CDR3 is TGCGCCAGCACCTCAGATAGCGGGAGGGCAGGCGAGACCCAGTACTTC. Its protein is CASTSDSGRAGETQYF.

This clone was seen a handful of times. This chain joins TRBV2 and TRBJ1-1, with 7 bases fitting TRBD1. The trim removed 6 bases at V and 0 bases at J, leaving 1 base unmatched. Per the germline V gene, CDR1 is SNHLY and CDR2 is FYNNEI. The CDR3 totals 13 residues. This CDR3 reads CASSDRVNTEAFF. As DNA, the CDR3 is TGTGCCAGCAGCGACAGGGTGAACACTGAAGCTTTCTTT.